A single sample gave rise to the 7 T cell receptor beta chains below, sequenced in a study of T-cell reconstitution after alpha-beta-depleted transplantation in children listed by TCRdb under 2016. The library was produced with PCR. This sample was sequenced with an Illumina HiSeq 2500. TCR libraries were prepared with molecular barcoding, using unique molecular identifiers to normalize TCRbeta repertoire quantification. The raw public data were reprocessed by TCRdb itself: fastp quality trimming at Q25, MiXCR clonotype calling, in-frame beta chains only. Rows are combined by CDR3 protein, so each entry shows the most common genes and DNA. This sample is represented by under 250,000 distinct CDR3 sequences; 6.6% of them were singletons. The ten largest clones capture 5.5% of the sample. The treatment or condition label for this specimen denotes: allogeneic hematopoietic cell transplantation with graft depleted of TCRalphabeta T cells and CD19 B cells.

The sample was PBMCs, taken before TCRalphabeta/CD19-depleted stem cell transplant. These receptors originate from a boy between 2 and 10 years old with acute lymphoblastic leukemia, due to receive a stem cell transplant.

The V gene is TRBV11-2, the J gene TRBJ2-5; 15 nucleotides align to TRBD2. CDR3 length equals 18 residues. The J segment lost 5 bases and the V segment lost 6 bases, leaving 13 bases of the junction unmatched. The germline V gene has CDR1 SGHAT and CDR2 FQNNGV. The DNA of the CDR3 is TGTGCCAGCAGGCTAACAGGACTAGCGGGAGGGCTTTCGGAGACCCAGTACTTC. It translates to CASRLTGLAGGLSETQYF. Full variable domain (outside the CDR3, taken from reference TRBV11-2 and TRBJ2-5): EAGVAQSPRYKIIEKRQSVAFWCNPISGHATLYWYQQILGQGPKLLIQFQNNGVVDDSQLPKDRFSAERLKGVDSTLKIQPAKLEDSAVYLCASRLTGLAGGLSETQYFGPGTRLLVL.

J is TRBJ2-3 and V is TRBV5-4; D is possibly TRBD2 (5 bases). In germline, CDR1 is SGHNT, CDR2 YYREEE (reference sequence). CDR3 length equals 15 residues. The ends were cut back, 4 bases at V and 0 bases at J, with 12 bases in the middle. Here the CDR3 DNA reads TGTGCCAGCAGCATAACGAGCGGTAGCACAGATACGCAGTATTTT. It translates to CASSITSGSTDTQYF.

This clonotype has a handful of counts. The chain carries TRBV6-1 and TRBJ2-5; D possibly corresponds to TRBD2 (6 bases). The CDR3 is 12 amino acids. The germline gives CDR1 MNHNS, CDR2 SASEGT. V lost 6 bases and J lost 2, with 7 bases in between. CDR3: CASRGTQETQYF. DNA of the CDR3: TGTGCCAGCAGGGGGACTCAAGAGACCCAGTACTTC.

This chain connects TRBV4-3 to TRBJ1-2, with unresolved D. The V and J ends lost 0 bases and 3 bases respectively, with 14 bases between them. Germline V lookup: CDR1 LGHNA, CDR2 YSLEER. This CDR3 has 16 amino acids. CDR3 sequence reads: CASSQDGVEGDYGYTF. CDR3 in DNA: TGCGCCAGCAGCCAAGATGGTGTCGAGGGAGACTATGGCTACACCTTC.

The rearrangement joins TRBV12-3 or TRBV12-4 to TRBJ2-1; D is perhaps TRBD1 (5 bases). V lost 4 bases to trimming and J lost 6 bases, with 13 bases between them. CDR3 length: 14 residues. Here the CDR3 reads CASSSLGAFNEQFF. The CDR3 DNA follows: TGTGCCAGCAGTTCCCTAGGGGCTTTCAATGAGCAGTTCTTC.

This clonotype was observed a handful of times. This sequence joins TRBV11-2 and TRBJ2-7; the match to TRBD2 covers 8 bases. In germline, CDR1 is SGHAT, CDR2 FQNNGV. J lost 4 bases, V lost 1 base, and 12 bases had no gene match. The length of the CDR3 is 17 residues. This CDR3 is CASSLGSAGVNIYEQYF. The DNA for the CDR3 is TGTGCCAGCAGCTTAGGTTCAGCGGGAGTTAACATTTACGAGCAGTACTTC. Full variable domain (remainder filled in from reference TRBV11-2 and TRBJ2-7): EAGVAQSPRYKIIEKRQSVAFWCNPISGHATLYWYQQILGQGPKLLIQFQNNGVVDDSQLPKDRFSAERLKGVDSTLKIQPAKLEDSAVYLCASSLGSAGVNIYEQYFGPGTRLTVT.

This clonotype was observed a handful of times. This CDR3 reads CASSLSSEYGYTF. DNA of the CDR3: TGTGCCAGCAGCTTATCCTCAGAGTATGGCTACACCTTC. The V call is TRBV7-2, the J call TRBJ1-2; no clear D gene. Germline CDR1 reads SGHTA; CDR2 reads FQGNSA. Trimming removed 2 bases from V and 5 bases from J, with 9 bases in between. CDR3 length equals 13 residues.